The present entry profiles one T cell receptor beta chain with its context. Its antigen is undetermined. This entry is derived from a study of Ad26.COV2.S vaccination and SARS-CoV-2 variants. The wider study: Recipients of Ad26.COV2.S got it intramuscularly, once or twice 56 days apart. The study's findings and limits: An underestimation of total T cell responses may have resulted from the TCR breadth and depth analyses.

The CDR3 extends over 16 amino acids. The ends were cut back, 6 bases at V and 6 bases at J, with 18 bases in the middle. Looked up from germline, CDR1 is MDHEN and CDR2 is SYDVKM. Described treatment: about 20 received Ad26.COV2.S at low or high dose, single or two shots; roughly five received placebo; per-sample allocation not given. It was on day 63 after the first vaccine or placebo injection that samples were taken. Data came from immunoSEQ multiplex PCR; TCRdb stores just in-frame clones and leaves some out. The sample lists some 320,000 clones; around 83% were seen once. Sequencing was performed on peripheral blood, taken in a trial of Ad26.COV2.S vaccine versus placebo. V gene TRBV28 combines with J gene TRBJ1-6, with D perhaps TRBD1 (5 bases). This receptor was identified in a person between 18 and 65 years old who received the Ad26.COV2.S COVID-19 vaccine or a placebo. CDR3 region: CASSPVGRSLNSPLHF. The DNA for the CDR3 is TGTGCCAGCAGCCCCGTGGGGCGCTCGCTTAATTCACCCCTCCACTTT. The full variable domain, with the rest looked up from reference TRBV28 and TRBJ1-6, is DVKVTQSSRYLVKRTGEKVFLECVQDMDHENMFWYRQDPGLGLRLIYFSYDVKMKEKGDIPEGYSVSREKKERFSLILESASTNQTSMYLCASSPVGRSLNSPLHFGNGTRLTVT.